This TCR beta chain emerged from a study of identifying expanded T cells in peripheral blood. Remarks on this clone: Antigen: not known.

There are 9 residues in the CDR3. Trimming took 7 bases from V and 6 from J, leaving 3 bases between them. Germline V gene lookup returns CDR1 SGHTA and CDR2 FQGTGA. Some clones are missing from TCRdb's copy, which holds only in-frame ones; the method was immunoSEQ multiplex PCR. The sample lists under 150,000 clones, approximately 84% seen once, with 3% to 3.5% in the top ten. Overall study findings and caveats: Roughly 1.2 clones differed between technical replicates, versus approximately 16 and 20 over time. Variance in clone template counts between roughly two-week samples significantly increased with total template count across all healthy donors.

The TCR originated in a person between 18 and 70 years old in good health. Sequenced sample: blood. The chain links TRBV7-3 to TRBJ1-2; D remains ambiguous. Here the CDR3 DNA reads TGTGCCAGCAATCATGGCTACACCTTC. Its protein is CASNHGYTF.